The 23 T cell receptor beta chains given below trace back to one sample, sequenced in a study of tumor and adjacent non-tumor tissue in lung cancer. A modified ARM-PCR protocol with three rounds of nested PCR amplified TCRbeta. Using its own MiXCR run on the multiplex PCR reads, TCRdb lists one record per CDR3 protein. The sample has more than 85,000 distinct CDR3 sequences; approximately 84% are singletons. No cell sorting was done before RNA was extracted from the tissue. Sequencing input: lung tumor tissue. The source is a man between 65 and 80 years old with non-small cell lung cancer.

Remarks on this clonotype: The junction differs from germline at one of its ends, possibly a read error. V and J are TRBV11-2 and TRBJ2-1; D might be TRBD2 (6 bases). This CDR3 contains 18 residues. The germline V gene encodes CDR1 SGHAT and CDR2 FQNNGV. The CDR3 region is CASSLHVRDWDSYNEQFF. CDR3 coding DNA: TGTGCCAGTAGCTTACATGTCCGGGACTGGGACTCCTACAATGAGCAGTTCTTC.

To note about this clonotype: Germline and junction disagree at one end, which may indicate a read error. The V and J genes are TRBV12-3 or TRBV12-4 and TRBJ2-3; tentative D call: TRBD1 (5 bases). CDR3 length equals 11 residues. Written as DNA, the CDR3 is TGTGCCGTTAGTGAGACAGATATGCAGTATTTT. Its protein product is CAVSETDMQYF.

For this clonotype: A much larger clone differs from this one at a single base, so this may be a read error. The chain has TRBV10-2 and TRBJ2-3; D gene uncertain. The CDR3 totals 19 residues. V lost 6 bases, J lost 2 bases, and 27 bases lay in between. CDR1 WSHSY and CDR2 SAAADI come from the germline V gene. DNA for the CDR3: TGCGCCAGCAGGGACGGAAAAACGGCTAGATTCCTTACCACAGATACGCAGTATTTT. Its translation is CASRDGKTARFLTTDTQYF.

To note about this clonotype: An end of the junction does not agree with germline; a read error may underlie this. This chain joins TRBV4-1 and TRBJ2-2, with D tentatively TRBD1 (8 bases). This CDR3 is 15 amino acids long. Germline V CDR1 and CDR2: MGHRA, YSYEKL. CDR3 sequence reads: CASSLGQGGSGELLF. For the CDR3, the DNA is TGTGCCAGCAGCCTCGGACAGGGAGGGAGCGGGGAGCTGCTTTTT.

The chain employs TRBV6-2 or TRBV6-3 and TRBJ2-3; D tentatively reads TRBD1 or TRBD2 (5 bases each). Germline V gives CDR1 MNHEY, CDR2 SVGEGT. V lost 0 bases, J lost 6 bases, and 22 bases lay in between. This CDR3 is 18 amino acids long. The DNA of the CDR3 is TGTGCCAGCAGTTACTCTAAGACAGAGGGCATCGGCGGCGATACGCAGTATTTT. Protein sequence: CASSYSKTEGIGGDTQYF.

About this clonotype: At one of its ends the junction is not consistent with the germline gene, which may arise from a read error. V usage is TRBV4-3 and J usage is TRBJ2-1; a weak D match, TRBD2 (5 bases). The CDR3 runs to 14 residues. Germline assignment: CDR1 LGHNA and CDR2 YSLEER. CDR3 nucleotides: TGCGCCAGCAGCCTAGATTTTGGGGTGAATGAGCGGTTCTTT. It encodes CASSLDFGVNERFF.

V is TRBV11-2 and J is TRBJ2-2; 9 bases align to TRBD2. There are 15 residues in the CDR3. The germline CDR1 and CDR2 sequences are SGHAT and FQNNGV. J was trimmed by 6 bases and V by 1 base; bases with no gene match: 3. CDR3 nucleotides: TGTGCCAGCAGCTTAGTACTAGCGGGCTCCGGGGAGCTGTTTTTT. This encodes CASSLVLAGSGELFF.

As concerns this clonotype: The DNA is omitted, as the CDR3 cannot be located on it reliably, and the CDR3 follows TCRdb's listing. The V call is TRBV10-2, the J call TRBJ1-2. From germline, CDR1 is WSHSY and CDR2 SAAADI. Including both end residues, the CDR3 is 14 amino acids long. CDR3 sequence: CASRDRGGYYGCTF.

Worth noting for this clonotype: The junction and the germline gene differ at one end; a read error may be behind it. The J gene is TRBJ2-5, the V gene TRBV6-1; D remains unclear. CDR1 and CDR2 from the germline V gene are MNHNS and SASEGT. CDR3 length: 13 amino acids. The CDR3: CSSIEAGGPREYF. CDR3 nucleotide sequence: TGTTCCAGCATTGAAGCTGGTGGGCCCCGGGAGTACTTC.

About this clonotype: Sequence at one end of the junction differs from germline and may be a read error. The chain recombines TRBV11-2 with TRBJ2-1, with 7 bases that match TRBD2. The CDR3 totals 15 residues. Germline CDR1 is SGHAT and CDR2 is FQNNGV. Here the CDR3 DNA reads TGTGCCAGCAGCTTGGGTCGGGGGGACTACATTGAGCAGTTCTTT. It is translated as CASSLGRGDYIEQFF.

Worth noting for this clonotype: Mismatch with germline at one junction end may stem from a read error. The genes are TRBV20-1 and TRBJ2-1, with TRBD2 matching 8 bases. The CDR3 runs 16 residues. Germline V gene lookup returns CDR1 DFQATT and CDR2 SNEGSKA (reference sequence). CDR3 residues: CSTLDTGTRDYNVQFF. The CDR3 nucleotides read TGCAGTACTCTAGACACGGGGACTAGGGACTACAATGTGCAGTTCTTC.

Note on this clonotype: Given a much more abundant clone one base away, this may be a read error. The chain couples TRBV7-8 to TRBJ2-7; 10 bases are a match to TRBD2. Germline CDR1 SGHVS, CDR2 FQNEAQ. CDR3 length: 15 amino acids. DNA of the CDR3: TGTGACAGCGTATCCGGGACTAGCGTCATCTACGAGCAGTACTTC. This encodes CDSVSGTSVIYEQYF.

To note about this clonotype: Because the CDR3 is missing its conserved closing phenylalanine or tryptophan, this is likely a read error. The chain is built from TRBV10-2 and TRBJ2-3, with 9 positions matching TRBD2. Germline V gene lookup returns CDR1 WSHSY and CDR2 SAAADI. The CDR3 has 16 residues. V trimming: 10 bases; J trimming: 8 bases; junction bases outside the gene matches: 19. CDR3: CATGYVPAGGAGTQYS. CDR3 DNA sequence: TGCGCCACCGGGTACGTCCCAGCGGGGGGCGCAGGTACGCAGTATTCT.

The rearrangement joins TRBV5-5 to TRBJ1-1; 8 bases line up with TRBD1. The ends lost 6 bases at V and 5 bases at J; junction bases unmatched: 9. The CDR3 has 14 residues. Germline V lookup: CDR1 SGHKS, CDR2 YYEKEE (reference sequence). CDR3 protein: CASMGQVQGTEAFF. The CDR3 DNA reads TGTGCCAGCATGGGACAGGTCCAGGGTACTGAAGCTTTCTTT. The variable domain in full, completed from reference TRBV5-5 and TRBJ1-1, reads DAGVTQSPTHLIKTRGQQVTLRCSPISGHKSVSWYQQVLGQGPQFIFQYYEKEERGRGNFPDRFSARQFPNYSSELNVNALLLGDSALYLCASMGQVQGTEAFFGQGTRLTVV.

Remarks on this clonotype: Relative to the germline gene, one junction end is altered; a read error may explain this. V usage is TRBV6-1 and J usage is TRBJ2-7; D is perhaps TRBD1 or TRBD2 (5 bases each). This CDR3 contains 14 residues. The V gene's germline CDR1 is MNHNS and CDR2 SASEGT. DNA for the CDR3: TGTGACAGCAGTGGACAAGCGGAGAGCGGCGAGCGGTACTTC. As protein: CDSSGQAESGERYF.

Details on this clonotype: A clone one base away is much larger, so this may be a read error. The chain links TRBV11-2 to TRBJ2-2; 15 bases line up with TRBD2. CDR3 length: 16 residues. The germline V gene encodes CDR1 SGHAT and CDR2 FQNNGV. The J segment lost 7 bases and the V segment lost 5 bases, leaving 5 bases of the junction unmatched. The DNA of the CDR3 is TGTGCCAGCAGCCCAAGGACTAGCGGGAGGGTCGGGGAGCTGTTTTTT. This encodes CASSPRTSGRVGELFF.

J is TRBJ2-5 and V is TRBV28; 10 bases align to TRBD1. The CDR3 totals 16 residues. The junction had 16 bases not matched to a gene; V was cut back by 10 bases and J by 5 bases. Germline-derived CDR1 and CDR2 are MDHEN and SYDVKM. The CDR3 here is CANSNRDRGILETQYF. The DNA for the CDR3 is TGTGCCAACAGCAACCGGGACAGGGGAATCTTGGAGACCCAGTACTTC.

As concerns this clonotype: The conserved closing phenylalanine or tryptophan is absent in this CDR3, likely reflecting a read error. V is TRBV11-3 and J is TRBJ2-1; no definite D call. The CDR3 is 12 residues long. Per germline, CDR1 SGHNT and CDR2 YENEEA. V lost 8 bases and J lost 6, with 11 bases in between. The CDR3 here is CASSDRRNEQFL. The DNA for the CDR3 is TGTGCCAGCTCGGATAGGCGCAATGAGCAGTTCTTA.

With regard to this clonotype: A read error may account for a junction end that differs from germline. The genes are TRBV7-9 and TRBJ2-7, with D maybe TRBD2 (6 bases). The length of the CDR3 is 14 residues. Germline V CDR1 and CDR2: SEHNR, FQNEAQ (reference sequence). CDR3 sequence: CASGLDPTGDEQYF. The CDR3 DNA sequence: TGTGCCAGCGGCTTAGATCCCACGGGGGACGAGCAGTACTTC.

Comment on this clonotype: One junction end disagrees with the germline gene, perhaps due to a read error. The CDR3 protein is CASSHTETNEKLFF. As DNA, the CDR3 is TGTGCCAGCAGCCACACAGAGACTAATGAAAAGCTGTTTTTT. The chain recombines TRBV4-2 with TRBJ1-4; D not resolved. CDR3 length: 14 residues. Germline V gene lookup returns CDR1 LGHNA and CDR2 YNFKEQ.

A word on this clonotype: In this CDR3 the conserved last residue, phenylalanine or tryptophan, is missing, so a read error is likely. V is TRBV6-5 and J is TRBJ2-7; D gene uncertain. V lost 0 bases, J lost 5 bases, and 8 bases lay in between. The germline CDR1 and CDR2 sequences are MNHEY and SVGAGI. This CDR3 has 13 residues. The CDR3 DNA sequence: TGTGCCAGCAGTTACTCGATAACAGACGAGCAGTACTCC. Translation gives CASSYSITDEQYS.

This clonotype was seen once. One junction end does not reproduce the germline sequence, and a read error may be involved. The CDR3, as DNA: TGTGCCATCGTCGGGAGTCCCGGGAAGCTGCTTTTT. Encoded protein: CAIVGSPGKLLF. The chain joins TRBV6-5 to TRBJ2-2; maybe TRBD2 (6 bases). Germline V lookup: CDR1 MNHEY, CDR2 SVGAGI. This CDR3 has 12 amino acids.

Note on this clonotype: One end of the junction is discordant with germline, which a read error may explain. For the CDR3, the DNA is TGTGTCACCAGTGGTGTATTAGCGAGAGTTCTGGAGCAGTTCTTC. The encoded protein is CVTSGVLARVLEQFF. V is TRBV24-1 and J is TRBJ2-1; D might be TRBD2 (5 bases). Looked up from germline, CDR1 is KGHDR and CDR2 is SFDVKD. This CDR3 has 15 residues.